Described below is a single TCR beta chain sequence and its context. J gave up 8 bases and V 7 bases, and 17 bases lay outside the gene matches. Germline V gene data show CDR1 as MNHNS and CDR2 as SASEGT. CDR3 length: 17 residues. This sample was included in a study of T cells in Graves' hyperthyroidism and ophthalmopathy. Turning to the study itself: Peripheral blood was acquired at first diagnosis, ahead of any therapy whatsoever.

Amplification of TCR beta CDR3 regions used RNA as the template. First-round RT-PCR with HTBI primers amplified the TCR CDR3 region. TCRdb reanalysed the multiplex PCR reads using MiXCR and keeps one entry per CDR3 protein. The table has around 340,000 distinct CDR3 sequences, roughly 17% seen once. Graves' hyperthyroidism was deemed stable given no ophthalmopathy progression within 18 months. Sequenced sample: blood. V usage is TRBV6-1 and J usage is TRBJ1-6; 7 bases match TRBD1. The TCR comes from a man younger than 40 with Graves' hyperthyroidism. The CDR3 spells CASKLTGIDDRDSPLHF. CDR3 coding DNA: TGTGCCAGCAAACTGACAGGGATAGATGATAGAGATTCACCCCTCCACTTT.